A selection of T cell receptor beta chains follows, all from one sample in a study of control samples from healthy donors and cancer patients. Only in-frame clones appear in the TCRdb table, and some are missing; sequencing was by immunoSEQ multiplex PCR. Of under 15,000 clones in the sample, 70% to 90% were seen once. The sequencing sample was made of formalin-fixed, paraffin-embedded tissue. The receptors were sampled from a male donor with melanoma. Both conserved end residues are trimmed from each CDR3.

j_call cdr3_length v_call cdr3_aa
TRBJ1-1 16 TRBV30 AWSVQAGLHRANTEAF
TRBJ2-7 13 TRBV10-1 ASSEQAGSPYEQY
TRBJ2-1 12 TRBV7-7 ASSSGTPPNEQF
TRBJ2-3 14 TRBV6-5 ASSLLQGSHTDTQY
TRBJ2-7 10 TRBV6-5 ASSTGGWEQY
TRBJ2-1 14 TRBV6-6 ASSLAGGSSYNEQF
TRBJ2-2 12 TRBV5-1 ASSATGAAGELF
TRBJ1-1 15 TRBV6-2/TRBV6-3 ASSFTGTGDRNTEAF
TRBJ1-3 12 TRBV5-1 ASSAEGIGNTIY
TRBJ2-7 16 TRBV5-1 ASSFGTSGSSGAYEQY
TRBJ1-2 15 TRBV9 ASSVATRETGPYGYT
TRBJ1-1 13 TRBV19 ASSSYGGLDTEAF
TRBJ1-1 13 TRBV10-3 AISGGTGERGEAF
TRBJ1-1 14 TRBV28 ASSSRLGAKNTEAF
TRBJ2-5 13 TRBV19 ASTLRGTSQETQY
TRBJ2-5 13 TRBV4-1 ASRRQGGGSETQY
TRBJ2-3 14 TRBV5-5 ASSSRTSGLADTQY
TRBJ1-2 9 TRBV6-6 ALGEPYGYT
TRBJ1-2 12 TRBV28 ASSDLTGLYGYT
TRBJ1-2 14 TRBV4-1 ASSPPLTGHPNGYT
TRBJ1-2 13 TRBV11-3 ASSPGQGFVYGYT
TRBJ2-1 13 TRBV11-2 ASSAGTSGMNEQF
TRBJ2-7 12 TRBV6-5 ASSYLPTSSEQY
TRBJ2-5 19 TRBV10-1 ASIRPRTSGPKIKYQETQY
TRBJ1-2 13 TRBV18 ASSPKHERESGYT
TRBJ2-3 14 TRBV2 ASGTGSSQLTDTQY
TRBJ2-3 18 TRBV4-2 ASSPGTSGRADDGTDTQY
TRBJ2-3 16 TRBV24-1 ATSDSGGLGTSTDTQY
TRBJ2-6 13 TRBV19 ASTKGYSGANVLT
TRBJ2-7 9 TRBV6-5 ASSYSFEQY
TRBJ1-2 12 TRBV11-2 ASSLTGDNYGYT
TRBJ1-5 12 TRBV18 ASSPGQTNQPQH
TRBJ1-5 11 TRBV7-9 ASTPGDDQPQH
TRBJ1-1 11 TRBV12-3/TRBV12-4 ANSRDRNTEAF
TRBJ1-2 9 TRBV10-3 AIETVYGYT
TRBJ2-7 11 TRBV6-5 ASSYQRGYEQY
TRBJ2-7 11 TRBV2 ASRPREGYEQY
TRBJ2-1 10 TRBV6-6 ASSYSGPEQF
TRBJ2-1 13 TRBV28 ASSLVAGAVSEQF
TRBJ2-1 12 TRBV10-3 AISELADYNEQF